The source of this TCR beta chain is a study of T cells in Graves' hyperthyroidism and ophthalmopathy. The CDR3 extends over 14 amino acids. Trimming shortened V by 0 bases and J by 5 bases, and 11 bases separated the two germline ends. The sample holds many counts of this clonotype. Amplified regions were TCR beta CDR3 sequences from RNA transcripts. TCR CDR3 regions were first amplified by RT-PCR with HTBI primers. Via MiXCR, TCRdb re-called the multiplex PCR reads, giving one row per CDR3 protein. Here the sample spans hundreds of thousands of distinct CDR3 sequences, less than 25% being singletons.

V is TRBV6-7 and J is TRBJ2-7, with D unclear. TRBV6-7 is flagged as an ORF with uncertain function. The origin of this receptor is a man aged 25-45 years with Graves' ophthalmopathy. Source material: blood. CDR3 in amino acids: CASSYSQVQHEQYF. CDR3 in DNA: TGTGCCAGCAGTTACTCGCAGGTCCAGCACGAGCAGTACTTC.